A single sample is the source of the 28 T cell receptor beta chains below, sequenced in a study of blood T cell repertoires in COVID-19. Generated by immunoSEQ multiplex PCR, the TCRdb table keeps only in-frame clones and is missing some. The sample records over 85,000 clones, less than 85% being singletons. Specimen: peripheral blood. The receptors shown here come from a woman at least 80 years old with acute or convalescent COVID-19.

This chain links TRBV28 with TRBJ2-2, with TRBD2 matching 10 bases. The CDR3 is 19 residues long. Germline trimming cut 0 bases from V and 5 bases from J; bases unmatched to any gene: 12. Germline V gives CDR1 MDHEN, CDR2 SYDVKM. The CDR3 DNA sequence: TGTGCCAGCAGTTTATGGGCCATAAAACTAGCGGGATCGACCGGGGAGCTGTTTTTT. Its translation is CASSLWAIKLAGSTGELFF.

The CDR3 is CASSGEGYGYTF. As DNA, the CDR3 is TGTGCCAGCAGTGGAGAGGGATATGGCTACACCTTC. The gene calls are TRBV2 and TRBJ1-2; D gene unclear. Germline V gives CDR1 SNHLY, CDR2 FYNNEI. Trimming removed 4 bases from V and 5 bases from J, with 8 bases in between. CDR3 length: 12 residues.

The V gene is TRBV28, the J gene TRBJ2-7; no firm D call. V was trimmed by 10 bases and J by 6 bases, leaving 16 bases between them. Germline V CDR1 and CDR2: MDHEN, SYDVKM. This CDR3 is 12 amino acids long. CDR3 amino acids: CAILEPRGEQYF. The CDR3 DNA reads TGTGCCATATTAGAGCCACGCGGCGAGCAGTACTTC.

The chain couples TRBV2 to TRBJ2-1; a weak D match, TRBD2 (5 bases). Germline V gene lookup returns CDR1 SNHLY and CDR2 FYNNEI. This CDR3 contains 14 residues. The V gene lost 7 bases and the J gene lost 0 bases, with 10 bases spanning the gap. CDR3 DNA sequence: TGTGCCAGCAAGGTGGGGAGCTCCTACAATGAGCAGTTCTTC. Amino acid sequence: CASKVGSSYNEQFF.

J is TRBJ2-7 and V is TRBV4-3, with 8 bases aligning to TRBD2. Germline V gives CDR1 LGHNA, CDR2 YSLEER. CDR3 size: 16 residues. V was clipped by 0 bases and J by 2 bases; unmatched bases: 6. The CDR3 loop reads CASSQDTTGGPYEQYF. For the CDR3, the DNA is TGCGCCAGCAGCCAAGATACGACGGGAGGGCCCTACGAGCAGTACTTC.

This clone showed up just once. The rearrangement uses TRBV11-2 and TRBJ2-1; D is unclear. This CDR3 comprises 12 residues. CDR1 is SGHAT, CDR2 FQNNGV, per germline. Trimming cost V 1 base and J 10 bases, with 8 bases left between them. CDR3 region: CASSLAGLEQFF. The CDR3 DNA sequence: TGTGCCAGCAGCTTAGCCGGGTTGGAGCAGTTCTTC.

This rearrangement joins TRBV4-3 to TRBJ1-2; D gene uncertain. This CDR3 spans 15 amino acids. The germline gives CDR1 LGHNA, CDR2 YSLEER. Trimming cost V 4 bases and J 4 bases, with 16 bases left between them. CDR3 DNA: TGCGCCAGCAGCCGACAACGGGGAGGAGGCTATGGCTACACCTTC. Its protein is CASSRQRGGGYGYTF.

The chain has TRBV7-2 and TRBJ2-2; no reliable D call. Looked up from germline, CDR1 is SGHTA and CDR2 is FQGNSA. The V end lost 2 bases, the J end lost 0 bases, and 7 bases lay between the germline ends. The CDR3 consists of 15 residues. The DNA for the CDR3 is TGTGCCAGCAGCTTATTAGGAGCGAACACCGGGGAGCTGTTTTTT. It is translated as CASSLLGANTGELFF.

This clone was counted between two and nine times. The chain couples TRBV24-1 to TRBJ1-1; D call uncertain. Germline CDR1 KGHDR, CDR2 SFDVKD. Deletions cut 5 bases from V and 1 base from J, with 10 bases between. The CDR3 loop spans 14 amino acids. For the CDR3, the DNA is TGTGCCACCAGTGGAGAGGAGGGGAACACTGAAGCTTTCTTT. It translates to CATSGEEGNTEAFF.

The chain recombines TRBV4-2 with TRBJ1-1; D gene uncertain. CDR1 and CDR2 (germline): LGHNA, YNFKEQ. The CDR3 contains 15 residues. Between the trimmed V and J ends, which lost 4 bases and 2 bases, there was a span of 14 bases. CDR3 nucleotides: TGTGCCAGCAGCCCGGGTCCTAACTCAAACACTGAAGCTTTCTTT. Encoded protein: CASSPGPNSNTEAFF.

This chain connects TRBV25-1 to TRBJ2-1; unclear D gene. The CDR3 length is 12 residues. The V and J ends lost 4 bases and 5 bases respectively, with 6 bases between them. Per the germline V gene, CDR1 is MGHDK and CDR2 is SYGVNS. DNA for the CDR3: TGTGCCAGCAGTGGTCCCGACAATGAGCAGTTCTTC. This codes for CASSGPDNEQFF.

J is TRBJ1-2 and V is TRBV5-4; no firm D call. The CDR3 totals 12 residues. The germline V gene encodes CDR1 SGHNT and CDR2 YYREEE (reference sequence). The ends were cut back, 7 bases at V and 1 base at J, with 8 bases in the middle. The CDR3 DNA reads TGTGCCAGCGGACTAATTAACTATGGCTACACCTTC. Amino acids: CASGLINYGYTF.

The rearrangement uses TRBV11-2 and TRBJ1-1; tentative D call: TRBD1 (6 bases). CDR1 SGHAT and CDR2 FQNNGV come from the germline V gene. V was cut by 5 bases and J by 3 bases, with 10 bases left in between. The CDR3 has 13 amino acids. The CDR3 region is CASSLRQDTEAFF. The DNA of the CDR3 is TGTGCCAGCAGCCTAAGACAGGACACTGAAGCTTTCTTT.

The V gene is TRBV10-1, the J gene TRBJ2-2; 10 positions match TRBD1. The CDR3 spans 17 residues. Unmatched junction bases numbered 8, after V lost 4 bases and J lost 3 bases. Germline values: CDR1 WNHNN, CDR2 SYGVQD (reference sequence). CDR3 region: CASSAPGQGSDTGELFF. The CDR3 nucleotides are TGCGCCAGCAGTGCGCCGGGACAGGGGTCCGACACCGGGGAGCTGTTTTTT.

The CDR3 protein is CASSTRQGSNQPQHF. Written as DNA, the CDR3 is TGTGCCAGCAGTACACGACAGGGCAGCAATCAGCCCCAGCATTTT. The chain combines TRBV6-5 with TRBJ1-5; the match to TRBD1 covers 7 bases. V trimming: 5 bases; J trimming: 1 base; junction bases outside the gene matches: 5. CDR3 length: 15 amino acids. Germline CDR1 MNHEY, CDR2 SVGAGI.

This sequence joins TRBV4-2 and TRBJ2-3; TRBD2 matches at 8 bases. Germline CDR1 is LGHNA and CDR2 is YNFKEQ. CDR3 length: 16 amino acids. Trimming took 3 bases from V and 2 from J; bases not matched to a gene: 7. The CDR3 is CASSQTGGGSTDTQYF. The CDR3 nucleotides are TGTGCCAGCAGCCAGACCGGGGGGGGGTCCACAGATACGCAGTATTTT.

The gene calls are TRBV28 and TRBJ1-5, with 8 bases fitting TRBD1. The CDR3 is made up of 13 amino acids. V was pared by 5 bases and J by 7 bases, with 4 bases of the junction left unmatched. Germline loops: CDR1 MDHEN, CDR2 SYDVKM. In nucleotides, the CDR3 is TGTGCCAGCAGTCGGACAGGGACACAGCCCCAGCATTTT. Translating it yields CASSRTGTQPQHF.

The chain recombines TRBV7-6 with TRBJ2-3; the match to TRBD2 covers 8 bases. CDR1 is SGHVS and CDR2 is FNYEAQ in the germline V gene. The length of the CDR3 is 16 residues. Losses at the gene ends were 3 bases for V and 6 bases for J; bases not matched to a gene: 11. CDR3 nucleotide sequence: TGTGCCAGCAGCTTGAGCGGGAGTGGTACTTGGGATACGCAGTATTTT. Translating it yields CASSLSGSGTWDTQYF.

The V call is TRBV7-6, the J call TRBJ2-5, with 7 bases aligning to TRBD1. V gave up 1 base and J gave up 6 bases; unmatched junction bases: 20. CDR1 and CDR2 (germline): SGHVS, FNYEAQ. This CDR3 comprises 19 residues. CDR3: CASSLVGPSTGNLLKTQYF. In DNA form, the CDR3 reads TGTGCCAGCAGCTTAGTGGGGCCCTCGACAGGGAACTTATTAAAGACCCAGTACTTC.

This clone was counted many times. V and J are TRBV25-1 and TRBJ2-5; possible D gene TRBD1, 6 bases. The CDR3 is 15 residues long. V was cut by 5 bases and J by 1 base, with 14 bases left in between. The V gene's germline CDR1 is MGHDK and CDR2 SYGVNS. CDR3 region: CASSPSTGFQETQYF. The CDR3 region has the DNA TGTGCCAGCAGTCCAAGCACAGGGTTCCAAGAGACCCAGTACTTC.

The V and J genes are TRBV19 and TRBJ1-1; D uncertain. The V end was cut by 7 bases, the J end by 0 bases, with 9 bases between. The CDR3 is made up of 13 amino acids. CDR1 and CDR2 (germline): LNHDA, SQIVND (reference sequence). This CDR3 is CASISDMNTEAFF. The CDR3 DNA reads as TGTGCCAGTATCAGTGATATGAACACTGAAGCTTTCTTT.

Only one count was recorded for this clone. The CDR3 loop reads CASRSGTGVGKLFF. Written as DNA, the CDR3 is TGTGCCAGCAGGTCCGGGACAGGGGTGGGAAAACTGTTTTTT. V gene TRBV28 combines with J gene TRBJ1-4, with TRBD1 matching over 10 bases. The CDR3 is made up of 14 amino acids. The ends lost 6 bases at V and 10 bases at J; junction bases unmatched: 8. Germline V lookup: CDR1 MDHEN, CDR2 SYDVKM.

This rearrangement joins TRBV3-1 (or the pseudogene TRBV3-2) to TRBJ2-5; D perhaps matches TRBD1 (6 bases). Germline V gene lookup returns CDR1 LGHDT and CDR2 YNNKEL (reference sequence). V lost 2 bases and J lost 4, with 14 bases in between. The CDR3 totals 15 residues. Written as DNA, the CDR3 is TGTGCCAGCAGCCAACTCAGGGGTTCTGGAGAGACCCAGTACTTC. This sequence encodes CASSQLRGSGETQYF.

This clone was counted between two and nine times. CDR3 nucleotides: TGTGCCAGCAGCTCTCTGGTGGGCCTCATCACTGAGCAGTTCTTC. It codes for CASSSLVGLITEQFF. The genes are TRBV11-2 and TRBJ2-1; unclear D gene. This CDR3 has 15 residues. From germline, CDR1 is SGHAT and CDR2 FQNNGV. V was pared by 4 bases and J by 9 bases, with 19 bases between.

The V call is TRBV4-3, the J call TRBJ2-7; TRBD1 matches at 9 bases. V was clipped by 3 bases and J by 2 bases; unmatched bases: 11. The CDR3 contains 17 residues. The germline CDR1 and CDR2 sequences are LGHNA and YSLEER. The DNA of the CDR3 is TGCGCCAGCAGCCAGATCTTGGGACAGGGCTACACCTACGAGCAGTACTTC. Its translation is CASSQILGQGYTYEQYF.

The rearrangement links TRBV5-1 to TRBJ2-3, with 9 positions matching TRBD2. CDR1 and CDR2 from the germline V gene are SGHRS and YFSETQ. This CDR3 contains 15 residues. V lost 4 bases, J lost 0 bases, and 3 bases stayed unmatched. CDR3: CASSPAGGSTDTQYF. Here the CDR3 DNA reads TGCGCCAGCAGCCCGGCGGGAGGGAGCACAGATACGCAGTATTTT.

The V gene is TRBV11-1, the J gene TRBJ2-4, with 10 bases fitting TRBD1. The junction had 9 bases not matched to a gene; V was cut back by 4 bases and J by 12 bases. The CDR3 is 14 amino acids. Germline CDR1 is SGHAT and CDR2 is FQDESV (reference sequence). The CDR3 sequence: CASSSGTGAHTQYF. DNA of the CDR3: TGTGCCAGCAGCTCCGGGACAGGGGCGCACACTCAGTACTTC.

DNA of the CDR3: TGCAGCGTTGCCCAGGTGAGCTCCTACGAGCAGTACTTC. Its protein product is CSVAQVSSYEQYF. V is TRBV29-1 and J is TRBJ2-7; D call uncertain. The CDR3 covers 13 residues. V lost 4 bases, J lost 0 bases, and 10 bases lay in between. Germline CDR1 reads SQVTM; CDR2 reads ANQGSEA.